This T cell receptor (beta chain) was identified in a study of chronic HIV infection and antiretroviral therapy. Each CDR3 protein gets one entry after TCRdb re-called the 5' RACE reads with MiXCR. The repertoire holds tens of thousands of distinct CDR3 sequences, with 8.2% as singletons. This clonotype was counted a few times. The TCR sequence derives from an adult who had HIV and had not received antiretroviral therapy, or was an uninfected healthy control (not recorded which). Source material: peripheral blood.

CDR3 protein: CASRPGTSGRADTQYF. The CDR3 DNA is TGTGCCAGCAGGCCAGGGACTAGCGGGAGGGCAGATACGCAGTATTTT. This chain connects TRBV28 to TRBJ2-3; 16 bases are a match to TRBD2. The CDR3 runs to 16 residues. V was pared by 6 bases and J by 4 bases, with 4 bases of the junction left unmatched. Germline-derived CDR1 and CDR2 are MDHEN and SYDVKM.